The clone carrying this T cell receptor beta chain was observed a few times. Its antigen is as yet unknown. The data were taken from a study of identical twins. Study-level findings and limits: Twins' excess sharing was less marked for out-of-frame beta sequences. Out-of-frame TCR alpha sharing in monozygotic twins exceeded recombination model predictions.

The CDR3 loop spans 13 amino acids. Trimming left V 6 bases short and J 2 bases short, with 13 bases between. From germline, CDR1 is DFQATT and CDR2 SNEGSKA (reference sequence). TCRdb re-called the 5' RACE reads through MiXCR, storing one row per CDR3 protein. Of about 460,000 distinct CDR3 sequences listed, approximately 14% were seen once; the top ten hold roughly 0.5%. All donors comprised healthy Caucasians. This same sample was also part of a study on yellow fever vaccine responses in identical twins.

The V and J genes are TRBV20-1 and TRBJ2-5; no clear D gene. This clonotype was obtained from a young woman in good health. Sequencing was done on a sample of CD4+ T cells sorted from blood. CDR3 sequence reads: CSALGQSQETQYF. In DNA, the CDR3 is TGCAGTGCGCTAGGGCAGTCACAAGAGACCCAGTACTTC.